A selection of T cell receptor beta chains follows, all from one sample in a study of blood T cell repertoires in COVID-19. Sequenced by immunoSEQ multiplex PCR; TCRdb stores in-frame clones only, minus some. The sample carries 150,000 to 200,000 clones, under 95% recorded once. Sequencing was performed on peripheral blood. The source of these receptors is a man aged 55 to 70 with active or convalescent COVID-19. Each CDR3 is given with its conserved first and last residue. Each record gives: V gene, J gene, D gene, CDR3 protein, CDR3 DNA. A D gene is named only where the DNA matches it firmly.

TRBV18,TRBJ1-1,TRBD1,CASSPNRGFDTEAFF,TGTGCCAGCTCACCTAACAGGGGGTTTGACACTGAAGCTTTCTTT
TRBV27,TRBJ2-5,TRBD2,CASGGIAGGETQYF,TGTGCCAGCGGGGGGATAGCGGGGGGCGAGACCCAGTACTTC
TRBV5-1,TRBJ1-1,.,CASSFSGPPGTEAFF,TGCGCCAGCAGCTTTTCAGGGCCCCCGGGCACTGAAGCTTTCTTT
TRBV5-1,TRBJ2-3,TRBD2,CASRMTSGATDTQYF,TGCGCCAGCAGAATGACTAGCGGGGCCACAGATACGCAGTATTTT
TRBV2,TRBJ1-6,.,CASMGGMGSPLHF,TGTGCCAGCATGGGGGGGATGGGTTCACCCCTCCACTTT
TRBV28,TRBJ2-4,.,CATTSSTIDRAKNIQYF,TGTGCCACCACCTCTTCGACGATCGACAGAGCCAAAAACATTCAGTACTTC
TRBV5-1,TRBJ2-1,.,CASSSAMNEQFF,TGCGCCAGCAGCTCCGCGATGAATGAGCAGTTCTTC
TRBV5-8,TRBJ1-2,.,CASSLSRVNGYTF,TGTGCCAGCAGCTTAAGCAGGGTGAATGGCTACACCTTC
TRBV25-1,TRBJ1-2,.,CASSEQAGVGYTF,TGTGCCAGCAGTGAACAGGCGGGGGTTGGCTACACCTTC
TRBV10-3,TRBJ1-1,.,CAISGQDGTEAFF,TGTGCCATCAGTGGACAGGACGGCACTGAAGCTTTCTTT